These 31 T cell receptor beta chains share one sample of origin, sequenced in a study of T cell changes during pregnancy in multiple sclerosis. Profiled with immunoSEQ multiplex PCR; TCRdb holds only in-frame clones, not every one. The table has roughly 35,000 clones, around 90% seen once. Specimen: CD4+ T cells from peripheral blood mononuclear cells, collected after pregnancy. These receptors were obtained from a female donor with multiple sclerosis, enrolled in a pregnancy study.

J is TRBJ1-1 and V is TRBV2; TRBD1 might be the D (5 bases). CDR1 is SNHLY, CDR2 FYNNEI, per germline. The V and J ends lost 3 bases and 1 base respectively, with 12 bases between them. This CDR3 contains 15 residues. This chain's CDR3 is CASSELGGKNTEAFF. The DNA for the CDR3 is TGTGCCAGCAGTGAGCTGGGGGGGAAGAACACTGAAGCTTTCTTT.

The chain combines TRBV28 with TRBJ2-3, with 10 bases lining up with TRBD1. The CDR3 runs 16 residues. Germline assignment: CDR1 MDHEN and CDR2 SYDVKM. Trimming at V came to 2 bases and at J to 2 bases, leaving 4 bases not matched to a gene. The CDR3: CASSLRGTGVTDTQYF. As DNA, the CDR3 is TGTGCCAGCAGTTTACGGGGGACAGGGGTCACAGATACGCAGTATTTT.

The V and J genes are TRBV2 and TRBJ2-5, with TRBD1 identical over 8 bases. CDR1 is SNHLY and CDR2 is FYNNEI in the germline V gene. The CDR3 contains 15 residues. With 3 bases clipped from V and 5 bases from J, the junction kept 8 bases outside the gene matches. DNA of the CDR3: TGTGCCAGCAGTGAGAGCAGGGGGCTCTCGGAGACCCAGTACTTC. It yields the protein CASSESRGLSETQYF.

V is TRBV19 and J is TRBJ1-2, with 9 bases matching TRBD1. V shed 3 bases, J shed 8 bases, and the junction held 16 bases outside the gene matches. CDR3 length: 17 amino acids. CDR1 and CDR2 from the germline V gene are LNHDA and SQIVND (reference sequence). The CDR3 bases are TGTGCCAGTAGTATCCTGGGACAGGGATCGGCAAAGGTCGGCTACACCTTC. Translated: CASSILGQGSAKVGYTF.

In this sample, this clone turned up once. The chain uses TRBV11-2 and TRBJ2-3, with 7 bases fitting TRBD2. The CDR3 is 13 amino acids. CDR1 and CDR2 from the germline V gene are SGHAT and FQNNGV. Losses at the gene ends were 5 bases for V and 12 bases for J; bases not matched to a gene: 11. The CDR3 loop is CASSPTGTMIQYF. The CDR3 nucleotides are TGTGCCAGCAGCCCGACCGGGACTATGATACAGTATTTT.

The chain employs TRBV19 and TRBJ2-7, with TRBD2 as a possible D gene (6 bases). V lost 4 bases to trimming and J lost 7 bases, with 17 bases between them. Per the germline V gene, CDR1 is LNHDA and CDR2 is SQIVND (reference sequence). This CDR3 spans 14 amino acids. CDR3 DNA sequence: TGTGCCAGTAGTACGGGGGTCCCGATGGGGGAGCAGTACTTC. As protein: CASSTGVPMGEQYF. Full variable domain (rest looked up from reference TRBV19 and TRBJ2-7): DGGITQSPKYLFRKEGQNVTLSCEQNLNHDAMYWYRQDPGQGLRLIYYSQIVNDFQKGDIAEGYSVSREKKESFPLTVTSAQKNPTAFYLCASSTGVPMGEQYFGPGTRLTVT.

The J gene is TRBJ1-1, the V gene TRBV5-4; D unresolved. The V gene lost 6 bases and the J gene lost 0 bases, with 21 bases spanning the gap. Germline CDR1 and CDR2: SGHNT and YYREEE (reference sequence). This CDR3 comprises 17 residues. In DNA form, the CDR3 reads TGTGCCAGCACCGTCCCCGGAACCGGGAGTTTGAACACTGAAGCTTTCTTT. The encoded protein is CASTVPGTGSLNTEAFF.

The V call is TRBV7-8, the J call TRBJ2-5; 12 bases map to TRBD2. This CDR3 spans 16 amino acids. CDR1 and CDR2 from the germline V gene are SGHVS and FQNEAQ. V lost 5 bases, J lost 3 bases, and 7 bases stayed unmatched. CDR3 in DNA: TGTGCCAGCAGCCATCGGACTAGCGGGATCAAAGAGACCCAGTACTTC. Its protein is CASSHRTSGIKETQYF.

The chain is built from TRBV5-1 and TRBJ1-1; D gene uncertain. V gave up 1 base and J gave up 3 bases, with 16 bases separating them. CDR3 length: 16 amino acids. Germline CDR1 is SGHRS and CDR2 is YFSETQ. The CDR3 DNA sequence: TGCGCCAGCAGCTTGTGGGCGCAGGCCCCCGACACTGAAGCTTTCTTT. Translated: CASSLWAQAPDTEAFF.

For this clone: Other DNA sequences of this sample code for an identical CDR3. The J gene is TRBJ2-6, the V gene TRBV7-3; D is perhaps TRBD2 (7 bases). V lost 2 bases and J 2 bases, leaving 10 bases between the germline ends. In germline, CDR1 is SGHTA, CDR2 FQGTGA. The CDR3 is 16 amino acids. This chain's CDR3 is CASSLSGGAGANVLTF. For the CDR3, the DNA is TGTGCCAGCAGCTTATCGGGGGGCGCTGGGGCCAACGTCCTGACTTTC.

The chain couples TRBV6-4 to TRBJ1-2, with D possibly matching TRBD1 (6 bases). This CDR3 spans 12 amino acids. Germline CDR1 MRHNA, CDR2 SNTAGT. V lost 5 bases and J 13 bases, leaving 17 bases between the germline ends. The CDR3 nucleotides are TGTGCCAGCAGTCCGTGGCGGGGAGGGGGCACCTTC. Translating gives CASSPWRGGGTF.

The chain uses TRBV4-3 and TRBJ2-7; TRBD2 matches 11 bases. The CDR3 has 14 amino acids. J lost 8 bases, V lost 1 base, and 4 bases had no gene match. Germline CDR1 is LGHNA and CDR2 is YSLEER. The CDR3 DNA sequence: TGCGCCAGCAGCCAAGTTCTAGCGGGGGGACAGCAGTACTTC. It yields the protein CASSQVLAGGQQYF.

The chain joins TRBV12-5 to TRBJ2-1; D is unclear. The germline gives CDR1 LGHNT, CDR2 FRNRAP. The germline V and J ends were trimmed by 2 bases and 8 bases, with 4 bases remaining between them. The CDR3 runs 11 residues. The CDR3: CASGLRDEQFF. CDR3 in DNA: TGTGCTAGTGGTTTGAGAGATGAGCAGTTCTTC.

V and J are TRBV25-1 and TRBJ2-1; TRBD2 is a possible D gene (6 bases). Germline V CDR1 and CDR2: MGHDK, SYGVNS. CDR3 length equals 16 residues. Deletions cut 4 bases from V and 4 bases from J, with 17 bases between. The CDR3 nucleotides are TGTGCCAGCAGTGCCCGGGGGTTAGCGGTGTACAATGAGCAGTTCTTC. It yields the protein CASSARGLAVYNEQFF. Using reference TRBV25-1 and TRBJ2-1 for the parts outside the CDR3, the full variable domain is EADIYQTPRYLVIGTGKKITLECSQTMGHDKMYWYQQDPGMELHLIHYSYGVNSTEKGDLSSESTVSRIRTEHFPLTLESARPSHTSQYLCASSARGLAVYNEQFFGPGTRLTVL.

The chain couples TRBV5-1 to TRBJ2-2; tentative D call: TRBD1 (5 bases). CDR3 size: 16 residues. Per the germline V gene, CDR1 is SGHRS and CDR2 is YFSETQ. V was cut by 0 bases and J by 1 base, with 10 bases left in between. CDR3 nucleotide sequence: TGCGCCAGCAGCTTGGGGCAGGGTTGGAACACCGGGGAGCTGTTTTTT. Translating it yields CASSLGQGWNTGELFF.

CDR3 coding DNA: TGTGCCAGTAGTATGACGGGAATGAATGGCTACACCTTC. Protein sequence: CASSMTGMNGYTF. The rearrangement links TRBV19 to TRBJ1-2; no firm D call. V gave up 3 bases and J gave up 6 bases, with 11 bases separating them. The CDR3 covers 13 residues. Germline V gene lookup returns CDR1 LNHDA and CDR2 SQIVND (reference sequence).

This chain links TRBV6-1 with TRBJ1-5; TRBD1 matches at 9 bases. The CDR3 totals 15 residues. Trimming cost V 4 bases and J 4 bases; bases outside gene matches: 5. CDR1 is MNHNS, CDR2 SASEGT, per germline. CDR3 nucleotides: TGTGCCAGCAGTGGGGGACAGGGCCCAAATCAGCCCCAGCATTTT. Translation gives CASSGGQGPNQPQHF.

The chain couples TRBV5-5 to TRBJ2-3, with D possibly being TRBD2 (7 bases). V gave up 3 bases and J gave up 4 bases, with 9 bases separating them. Germline V lookup: CDR1 SGHKS, CDR2 YYEKEE (reference sequence). The CDR3 spans 13 residues. CDR3 coding DNA: TGTGCCAGCAGCTGGGGGGGCTCAGATACGCAGTATTTT. Translation gives CASSWGGSDTQYF.

This clone was observed a few times. The chain carries TRBV19 and TRBJ1-5; D perhaps matches TRBD1 (5 bases). The V gene lost 3 bases and the J gene lost 3 bases, with 12 bases spanning the gap. Per germline, CDR1 LNHDA and CDR2 SQIVND (reference sequence). This CDR3 comprises 15 residues. In nucleotides, the CDR3 is TGTGCCAGTAGTATTTCAGGGCTTGACAATCAGCCCCAGCATTTT. It yields the protein CASSISGLDNQPQHF.

This chain connects TRBV7-2 to TRBJ2-1, with 7 positions matching TRBD1. This CDR3 has 14 residues. The germline V gene has CDR1 SGHTA and CDR2 FQGNSA. The V segment lost 2 bases and the J segment 6 bases; nucleotides outside the gene matches: 4. The CDR3 DNA reads as TGTGCCAGCAGCTTACTCGGGACAGTCAATGAGCAGTTCTTC. This encodes CASSLLGTVNEQFF.

This chain links TRBV19 with TRBJ1-1; D is uncertain. Deletions cut 3 bases from V and 1 base from J, with 9 bases between. This CDR3 spans 14 amino acids. Germline CDR1 LNHDA, CDR2 SQIVND (reference sequence). The CDR3 nucleotides read TGTGCCAGTAGTATTGAGACGGGGAACACTGAAGCTTTCTTT. Translating gives CASSIETGNTEAFF.

The rearrangement joins TRBV28 to TRBJ1-5; TRBD1 is a possible D gene (6 bases). Trimming shortened V by 6 bases and J by 7 bases, and 16 bases separated the two germline ends. The CDR3 has 14 residues. The germline gives CDR1 MDHEN, CDR2 SYDVKM. DNA of the CDR3: TGTGCCAGCAGACAACAGGGTAGGGGACAGCCCCAGCATTTT. Protein sequence: CASRQQGRGQPQHF.

CDR3 DNA sequence: TGTGCTAGTGGTTTGGGACAGGGGGACTATGGCTACACCTTC. Translated: CASGLGQGDYGYTF. The V gene is TRBV12-5, the J gene TRBJ1-2; 9 bases agree with TRBD1. V lost 1 base, J lost 3 bases, and 0 bases stayed unmatched. The germline gives CDR1 LGHNT, CDR2 FRNRAP. The CDR3 is 14 amino acids.

V and J are TRBV18 and TRBJ1-1; no clear D gene. Per germline, CDR1 KGHSH and CDR2 LQKENI. This CDR3 contains 13 residues. Trimming left V 4 bases short and J 1 base short, with 7 bases between. CDR3 bases: TGTGCCAGCTCACTACAAAAGAACACTGAAGCTTTCTTT. It yields the protein CASSLQKNTEAFF.

The rearrangement links TRBV5-1 to TRBJ2-7; TRBD1 is a possible D gene (5 bases). The CDR3 consists of 14 residues. CDR1 SGHRS and CDR2 YFSETQ come from the germline V gene. V lost 4 bases and J lost 0, with 11 bases in between. In DNA, the CDR3 is TGCGCCAGCAGCCCCTCAGGGCCCTCCTACGAGCAGTACTTC. This sequence encodes CASSPSGPSYEQYF.

This clone has more than one count but fewer than ten. This sequence joins TRBV7-2 and TRBJ1-5; TRBD1 aligns across 9 bases. From germline, CDR1 is SGHTA and CDR2 FQGNSA. Unmatched junction bases numbered 5, after V lost 5 bases and J lost 6 bases. This CDR3 has 14 amino acids. The CDR3 is CASSKTGGSQPQHF. The DNA of the CDR3 is TGTGCCAGCAGCAAAACAGGGGGCAGTCAGCCCCAGCATTTT.

The V call is TRBV15, the J call TRBJ1-4; D not certain. The CDR3 sequence is 15 residues long. Per the germline V gene, CDR1 is LNHNV and CDR2 is YYDKDF (reference sequence). Trimming took 1 base from V and 8 from J, leaving 14 bases between them. CDR3 in amino acids: CATSRVGEFGEKLFF. The DNA of the CDR3 is TGTGCCACCAGCAGAGTCGGGGAGTTTGGGGAAAAACTGTTTTTT.

The chain employs TRBV7-3 and TRBJ2-5, with 11 bases aligning to TRBD2. Germline-derived CDR1 and CDR2 are SGHTA and FQGTGA. Germline trimming cut 5 bases from V and 5 bases from J; bases unmatched to any gene: 4. CDR3 length: 14 amino acids. The CDR3, as DNA: TGTGCCAGCAGCCGTAGCGGGGGGGCCGAGACCCAGTACTTC. It yields the protein CASSRSGGAETQYF.

V is TRBV7-9 and J is TRBJ1-5; D perhaps matches TRBD1 (6 bases). The CDR3 runs 15 residues. V was clipped by 5 bases and J by 3 bases, with 14 bases between them. The germline CDR1 and CDR2 sequences are SEHNR and FQNEAQ (reference sequence). CDR3 nucleotides: TGTGCCAGCAGCCTAGGGGGGACAATCAATCAGCCCCAGCATTTT. It translates to CASSLGGTINQPQHF.

This CDR3 reads CASSPTGTSYGYTF. CDR3 bases: TGTGCCAGCAGCCCGACAGGGACGTCCTATGGCTACACCTTC. The V and J genes are TRBV7-2 and TRBJ1-2; 7 bases fit TRBD1. There are 14 residues in the CDR3. With 5 bases clipped from V and 4 bases from J, the junction kept 7 bases outside the gene matches. Germline assignment: CDR1 SGHTA and CDR2 FQGNSA.

The chain is built from TRBV25-1 and TRBJ1-3; 7 nucleotides line up with TRBD1. Germline values: CDR1 MGHDK, CDR2 SYGVNS. After removal of 4 bases from V and 1 base from J, the junction contained 1 base not matched to a gene. The CDR3 totals 14 residues. The CDR3 bases are TGTGCCAGCAGTGGGGGACAGTCTGGAAACACCATATATTTT. Amino acids: CASSGGQSGNTIYF.